The T cell receptor beta chain under discussion was sequenced for a study of cytomegalovirus exposure and HLA in healthy donors. Background on the study: Among some 400 genotyped donors, around 80% fell in the Caucasian-associated ancestry cluster. The study, taken as a whole, reports: In the analysis, some V segments, TRBV6-2 and TRBV6-3 included, were excluded as indistinguishable. Highly shared sequence variants in one cluster were likely a sequencing artifact.

Details on this clone: The antigen is unknown.

The CDR3 spans 15 residues. Germline loops: CDR1 MNHNY, CDR2 SVGAGI (reference sequence). The J segment lost 10 bases and the V segment lost 0 bases, leaving 6 bases of the junction unmatched. 60 Vbeta and 13 Jbeta primers were used in PCR. Sequencing used immunoSEQ multiplex PCR; TCRdb keeps in-frame clones, though not all of them. The repertoire holds about 160,000 clones, with roughly 80% as singletons. Sequenced material: PBMCs. This sequence joins TRBV6-6 and TRBJ1-4; 9 nucleotides line up with TRBD1. The sequence derives from a man aged 40-49 years in good health and CMV-seronegative. CDR3 sequence: CASSYSDRGIRKLFF. CDR3 DNA sequence: TGTGCCAGCAGTTACTCCGACAGGGGGATAAGAAAACTGTTTTTT.